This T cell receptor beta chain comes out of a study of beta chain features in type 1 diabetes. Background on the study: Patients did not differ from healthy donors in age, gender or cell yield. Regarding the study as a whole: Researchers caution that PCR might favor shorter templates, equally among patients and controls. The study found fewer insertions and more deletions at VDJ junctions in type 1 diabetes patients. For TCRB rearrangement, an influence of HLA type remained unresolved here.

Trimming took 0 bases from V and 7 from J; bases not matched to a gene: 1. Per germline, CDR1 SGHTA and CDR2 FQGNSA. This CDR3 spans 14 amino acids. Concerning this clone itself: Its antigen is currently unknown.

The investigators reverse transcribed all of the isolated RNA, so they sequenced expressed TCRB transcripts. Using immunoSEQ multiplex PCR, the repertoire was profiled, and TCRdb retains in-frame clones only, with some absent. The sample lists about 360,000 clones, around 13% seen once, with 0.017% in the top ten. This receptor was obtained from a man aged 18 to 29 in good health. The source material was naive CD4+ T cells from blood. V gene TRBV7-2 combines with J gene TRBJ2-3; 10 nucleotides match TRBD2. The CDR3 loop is CASSLASGRYTQYF. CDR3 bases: TGTGCCAGCAGCTTAGCTAGCGGGAGGTATACGCAGTATTTT. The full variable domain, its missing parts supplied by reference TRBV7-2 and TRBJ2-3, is GAGVSQSPSNKVTEKGKDVELRCDPISGHTALYWYRQSLGQGLEFLIYFQGNSAPDKSGLPSDRFSAERTGGSVSTLTIQRTQQEDSAVYLCASSLASGRYTQYFGPGTRLTVL.